One and the same sample provided the 30 T cell receptor beta chains below, sequenced in a study of a mutant IDH1 vaccine in newly diagnosed glioma. Sample time point: week 11, during vaccination. The study gave 300 ug of mutant IDH1 20-mer peptide per vaccine dose, with topical imiquimod. What these receptors recognize is not known. This table comes from immunoSEQ multiplex PCR, and its TCRdb copy is limited to in-frame clones, with some not included. The sample has tens of thousands of clones, 84% seen once. The input for sequencing was PBMCs, taken from a glioma patient whose treatment included an IDH1 peptide vaccine. These receptors all come from a man aged 30 to 39 with glioma.

V is TRBV6-6 and J is TRBJ2-5; 10 nucleotides line up with TRBD1. V shed 2 bases and J 4 bases; nucleotides not matched to a gene: 4. The CDR3 has 15 residues. CDR1 is MNHNY and CDR2 is SVGAGI in the germline V gene (reference sequence). The CDR3, as DNA: TGTGCCAGCAGTTACGGGACAGGGGTAGGAGAGACCCAGTACTTC. Protein sequence: CASSYGTGVGETQYF.

This sequence joins TRBV7-9 and TRBJ2-7; 11 bases are a match to TRBD2. Germline V gene sequence: CDR1 SEHNR, CDR2 FQNEAQ (reference sequence). V trimming: 1 base; J trimming: 4 bases; junction bases outside the gene matches: 0. The CDR3 runs to 14 residues. CDR3: CASSLGLAGYEQYF. CDR3 nucleotides: TGTGCCAGCAGCTTAGGACTAGCGGGGTACGAGCAGTACTTC.

The gene calls are TRBV19 and TRBJ1-3; no firm D call. This CDR3 has 15 amino acids. The germline gives CDR1 LNHDA, CDR2 SQIVND (reference sequence). V was trimmed by 6 bases and J by 3 bases, leaving 15 bases between them. CDR3 sequence: CASRFSGQSGNTIYF. The CDR3, as DNA: TGTGCCAGTAGATTCTCGGGTCAGAGTGGAAACACCATATATTTT.

The rearrangement uses TRBV6-6 and TRBJ1-1; 8 bases match TRBD1. The CDR3 length is 14 residues. The germline CDR1 and CDR2 sequences are MNHNY and SVGAGI (reference sequence). V lost 2 bases and J lost 1; bases outside the gene matches: 0. The CDR3, as DNA: TGTGCCAGCAGTTACGACAGGGGGAACACTGAAGCTTTCTTT. Its protein is CASSYDRGNTEAFF.

The chain couples TRBV11-1 to TRBJ2-2; D unresolved. Germline V gene lookup returns CDR1 SGHAT and CDR2 FQDESV (reference sequence). This CDR3 has 15 amino acids. Trimming pared 5 bases from V and 8 bases from J, leaving 18 bases between. CDR3 amino acids: CASSPLITSYGELFF. CDR3 bases: TGTGCCAGCAGCCCTCTTATTACATCGTATGGGGAGCTGTTTTTT.

This sequence joins TRBV18 and TRBJ1-6, with D unclear. Trimming took 2 bases from V and 5 from J, leaving 13 bases between them. Germline lookup yields CDR1 KGHSH and CDR2 LQKENI. The CDR3 spans 16 residues. The CDR3 nucleotides are TGTGCCAGCTCACCATTCGCTGGGCACGATAATTCACCCCTCCACTTT. Translating it yields CASSPFAGHDNSPLHF.

This clone was counted between two and nine times. The chain has TRBV4-1 and TRBJ1-2; unclear D gene. Germline-derived CDR1 and CDR2 are MGHRA and YSYEKL. The CDR3 covers 11 residues. The V end was cut by 1 base, the J end by 8 bases, with 5 bases between. This CDR3 is CASSQGTGYTF. CDR3 sequence (DNA): TGCGCCAGCAGCCAAGGGACCGGCTACACCTTC.

This clone was observed a handful of times. The chain is built from TRBV9 and TRBJ2-2, with D unresolved. Germline-derived CDR1 and CDR2 are SGDLS and YYNGEE. Trimming pared 4 bases from V and 2 bases from J, leaving 12 bases between. This CDR3 has 15 amino acids. Here the CDR3 reads CASSRTPLNTGELFF. CDR3 DNA sequence: TGTGCCAGCAGCAGAACGCCTCTAAACACCGGGGAGCTGTTTTTT.

The rearrangement joins TRBV5-1 to TRBJ2-2; 10 positions agree with TRBD2. J lost 4 bases, V lost 1 base, and 4 bases had no gene match. Germline V gene data show CDR1 as SGHRS and CDR2 as YFSETQ. The CDR3 covers 16 residues. This CDR3 is CASSLILAGSTGELFF. The CDR3 DNA sequence: TGCGCCAGCAGCTTGATACTAGCGGGAAGCACCGGGGAGCTGTTTTTT.

The chain uses TRBV27 and TRBJ2-5; D uncertain. This CDR3 has 13 residues. CDR1 is MNHEY and CDR2 is SMNVEV in the germline V gene (reference sequence). V was trimmed by 6 bases and J by 0 bases, leaving 8 bases between them. The CDR3 DNA follows: TGTGCCAGCAGCAAAGAGTACCAAGAGACCCAGTACTTC. This translates into CASSKEYQETQYF.

This clone was seen a single time. The chain joins TRBV10-1 to TRBJ2-2; 12 nucleotides agree with TRBD2. In germline, CDR1 is WNHNN, CDR2 SYGVQD (reference sequence). The CDR3 totals 20 residues. V lost 1 base to trimming and J lost 3 bases; unmatched junction nucleotides: 12. The CDR3 here is CASSELTGASGRAYTGELFF. Here the CDR3 DNA reads TGCGCCAGCAGTGAGTTGACAGGGGCTAGCGGGAGGGCCTACACCGGGGAGCTGTTTTTT.

The chain combines TRBV4-3 with TRBJ2-1; D is unresolved. From germline, CDR1 is LGHNA and CDR2 YSLEER. Trimming left V 0 bases short and J 10 bases short, with 7 bases between. CDR3 length: 12 residues. The CDR3 loop reads CASSQDGVEQFF. CDR3 nucleotide sequence: TGCGCCAGCAGCCAAGATGGCGTCGAGCAGTTCTTC.

V gene TRBV5-6 combines with J gene TRBJ1-5; weak D call: TRBD1 (5 bases). The V and J ends lost 1 base and 5 bases respectively, with 10 bases between them. The CDR3 consists of 14 residues. Germline V gene lookup returns CDR1 SGHDT and CDR2 YYEEEE. For the CDR3, the DNA is TGTGCCAGCAGCTTGTCCCAGGGCTATCAGCCCCAGCATTTT. Amino acid sequence: CASSLSQGYQPQHF.

In this sample, this clone turned up once. V is TRBV19 and J is TRBJ1-2; D may be TRBD1 (5 bases). The CDR3 contains 13 residues. Germline-derived CDR1 and CDR2 are LNHDA and SQIVND (reference sequence). V lost 8 bases, J lost 8 bases, and 18 bases lay in between. The CDR3 DNA reads as TGTGCCAGTGAGTTTGGGAGGGGAAAAGGCTACACCTTC. Protein product: CASEFGRGKGYTF.

The chain carries TRBV14 and TRBJ2-2; the D is unclear. V lost 0 bases to trimming and J lost 6 bases, with 11 bases between them. The germline V gene has CDR1 SGHDN and CDR2 FVKESK. The CDR3 runs to 15 residues. The CDR3 sequence is CASSQDYPPAGELFF. The CDR3 region has the DNA TGTGCCAGCAGCCAAGACTATCCCCCCGCCGGGGAGCTGTTTTTT.

This chain joins TRBV5-1 and TRBJ1-2; no reliable D call. Trimming pared 0 bases from V and 2 bases from J, leaving 8 bases between. CDR3 length: 14 amino acids. Germline assignment: CDR1 SGHRS and CDR2 YFSETQ. The CDR3 region has the DNA TGCGCCAGCAGCTTGGGTCCGGCGAACTATGGCTACACCTTC. Encoded protein: CASSLGPANYGYTF.

This chain connects TRBV29-1 to TRBJ1-1; maybe TRBD1 (6 bases). CDR1 SQVTM and CDR2 ANQGSEA come from the germline V gene. The CDR3 runs 12 residues. With 4 bases removed from V and 6 bases from J, the gap between germline ends came to 12 bases. The CDR3 reads CSVGRGSPEAFF. The DNA of the CDR3 is TGCAGCGTTGGAAGGGGGAGCCCTGAAGCTTTCTTT.

The sample holds one count of this clone. CDR3 coding DNA: TGTGCCAGCAGCTTAGGAGGGTACAGCACAGATACGCAGTATTTT. The encoded protein is CASSLGGYSTDTQYF. This chain connects TRBV11-2 to TRBJ2-3; D perhaps matches TRBD2 (5 bases). V was shortened by 1 base and J by 0 bases, with 8 bases between the two germline ends. Germline loops: CDR1 SGHAT, CDR2 FQNNGV. The CDR3 spans 15 residues.

The rearrangement uses TRBV21-1 and TRBJ1-2; TRBD1, the D gene given by the table, was not confirmed from the DNA. TRBV21-1 is termed a pseudogene. The CDR3 is made up of 14 amino acids. The CDR3 sequence: CASSRTGGANGYTF. The CDR3 DNA is TGTGCCAGCAGCCGGACAGGGGGCGCAAATGGCTACACCTTC.

The rearrangement joins TRBV6-1 to TRBJ2-7, with no clear D. The CDR3 is made up of 16 amino acids. V was pared by 0 bases and J by 3 bases, with 15 bases between. Germline loops: CDR1 MNHNS, CDR2 SASEGT. This CDR3 reads CASSEAGQGRYYEQYF. CDR3 nucleotides: TGTGCCAGCAGTGAAGCCGGTCAAGGCAGATACTACGAGCAGTACTTC.

J is TRBJ2-6 and V is TRBV27, with 8 bases aligning to TRBD1. The germline V gene has CDR1 MNHEY and CDR2 SMNVEV (reference sequence). Trimming cost V 5 bases and J 0 bases; bases outside gene matches: 9. CDR3 size: 18 residues. CDR3 coding DNA: TGTGCCAGCAGTCCCTGGACAGGGATGATCTCTGGGGCCAACGTCCTGACTTTC. Translating gives CASSPWTGMISGANVLTF.

The chain uses TRBV7-9 and TRBJ1-1, with D maybe TRBD1 (6 bases). The CDR3 is 12 residues long. The V end lost 4 bases, the J end lost 8 bases, and 11 bases lay between the germline ends. Germline V lookup: CDR1 SEHNR, CDR2 FQNEAQ (reference sequence). The CDR3 protein is CASSSDRYEAFF. The CDR3 DNA reads TGTGCCAGCAGCTCAGACAGGTACGAAGCTTTCTTT.

The chain employs TRBV10-2 and TRBJ2-1, with D unresolved. Germline CDR1 WSHSY, CDR2 SAAADI. The CDR3 extends over 15 amino acids. V was shortened by 3 bases and J by 7 bases, with 16 bases between the two germline ends. Here the CDR3 reads CASSEGRGPGNEQFF. Written as DNA, the CDR3 is TGCGCCAGCAGTGAAGGGCGAGGCCCTGGAAATGAGCAGTTCTTC.

V and J are TRBV29-1 and TRBJ1-1; tentative D call: TRBD1 (6 bases). The CDR3 extends over 12 amino acids. With 2 bases removed from V and 4 bases from J, the gap between germline ends came to 8 bases. The V gene's germline CDR1 is SQVTM and CDR2 ANQGSEA. CDR3 residues: CSVEKQGTEAFF. The CDR3 coding sequence is TGCAGCGTTGAAAAACAGGGCACTGAAGCTTTCTTT.

As to this clone: One junction end does not reproduce the germline sequence, and a read error may be involved. CDR3 region: CASSDLLAGAHVLTF. In nucleotides, the CDR3 is TGTGCCAGCAGTGATCTACTAGCGGGGGCCCACGTCCTGACTTTC. This chain connects TRBV2 to TRBJ2-6, with TRBD2 matching 11 bases. Looked up from germline, CDR1 is SNHLY and CDR2 is FYNNEI. This CDR3 is 15 amino acids long.

The chain employs TRBV2 and TRBJ2-5; 7 bases line up with TRBD1. J gave up 2 bases and V 6 bases, and 9 bases lay outside the gene matches. Germline V lookup: CDR1 SNHLY, CDR2 FYNNEI. CDR3 length: 15 amino acids. The CDR3 sequence: CASRRSGTEQETQYF. The CDR3 DNA reads TGTGCCAGCAGAAGATCCGGGACAGAGCAAGAGACCCAGTACTTC.

The chain joins TRBV19 to TRBJ2-1; 10 positions agree with TRBD2. The CDR3 length is 15 residues. V gave up 10 bases and J gave up 9 bases; unmatched junction bases: 15. Germline V gene sequence: CDR1 LNHDA, CDR2 SQIVND (reference sequence). The CDR3 DNA follows: TGTGCCACAGGGAGGGCTAGCGGGAGTCGCGGTGAGCAGTTCTTC. Translated: CATGRASGSRGEQFF.

V usage is TRBV5-1 and J usage is TRBJ2-5; D is possibly TRBD1 (5 bases). Trimming shortened V by 4 bases and J by 4 bases, and 17 bases separated the two germline ends. Looked up from germline, CDR1 is SGHRS and CDR2 is YFSETQ. CDR3 size: 15 residues. The CDR3 nucleotides read TGCGCCAGCAGCGGTGAAGGACATCTGGGAGAGACCCAGTACTTC. Translating it yields CASSGEGHLGETQYF.

V usage is TRBV7-9 and J usage is TRBJ1-1, with 8 bases fitting TRBD1. CDR3 length: 14 residues. V gave up 7 bases and J gave up 1 base; unmatched junction bases: 5. Germline-derived CDR1 and CDR2 are SEHNR and FQNEAQ (reference sequence). As DNA, the CDR3 is TGTGCCAGCACCCTTGGACAGGGGAACACTGAAGCTTTCTTT. Encoded protein: CASTLGQGNTEAFF.

The chain employs TRBV7-2 and TRBJ1-3; D gene unclear. There are 16 residues in the CDR3. The germline V gene encodes CDR1 SGHTA and CDR2 FQGNSA. Deletions cut 0 bases from V and 2 bases from J, with 11 bases between. CDR3 in DNA: TGTGCCAGCAGCTTAGCTGGAGTCCAGGCTGGAAACACCATATATTTT. Protein product: CASSLAGVQAGNTIYF.